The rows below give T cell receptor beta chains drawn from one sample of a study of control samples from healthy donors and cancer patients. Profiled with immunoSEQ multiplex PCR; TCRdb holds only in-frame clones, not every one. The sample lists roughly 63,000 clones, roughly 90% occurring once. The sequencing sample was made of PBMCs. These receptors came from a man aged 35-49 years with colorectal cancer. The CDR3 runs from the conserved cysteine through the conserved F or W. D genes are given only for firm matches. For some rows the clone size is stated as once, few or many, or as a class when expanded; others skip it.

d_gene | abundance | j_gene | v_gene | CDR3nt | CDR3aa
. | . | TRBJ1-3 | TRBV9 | TGTGCCAGCAGCGTAGCAATCGGTTACTCTGGAAACACCATATATTTT | CASSVAIGYSGNTIYF
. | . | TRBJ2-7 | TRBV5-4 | TGTGCCAGCAGCTTCCAGCCCTTCTCCTACGAGCAGTACTTC | CASSFQPFSYEQYF
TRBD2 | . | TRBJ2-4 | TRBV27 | TGTGCCAGCAGTCGGGGGGGGATGTTAGCCAAAAACATTCAGTACTTC | CASSRGGMLAKNIQYF
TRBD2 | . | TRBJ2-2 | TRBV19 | TGTGCCAGTAGATCCCGGACTAGCGGAAACACCGGGGAGCTGTTTTTT | CASRSRTSGNTGELFF
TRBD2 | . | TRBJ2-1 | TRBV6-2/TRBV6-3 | TGTGCCAGCAGCCCCCGCAGCGGGGGGGGACGAGGTGAGCAGTTCTTC | CASSPRSGGGRGEQFF
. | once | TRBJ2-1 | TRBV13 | TGTGCCAGCAGCTTATTATTCTCGGACAGAGACTCCTACAATGAGCAGTTCTTC | CASSLLFSDRDSYNEQFF
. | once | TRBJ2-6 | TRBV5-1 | TGCGCCAGCAGCACGGGACCGAACTCTGGGGCCAACGTCCTGACTTTC | CASSTGPNSGANVLTF
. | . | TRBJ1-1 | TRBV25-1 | TGTGCCAGCAAAGGTGTGAACACTGAAGCTTTCTTT | CASKGVNTEAFF
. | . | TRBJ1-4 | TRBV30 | TGTGCCTGGACCCCTTGGACGGGCCAGTTTGAAAAACTGTTTTTT | CAWTPWTGQFEKLFF
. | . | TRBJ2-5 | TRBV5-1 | TGCGCCAGCAGCGGGGGGACAGAGCAGGAGACCCAGTACTTC | CASSGGTEQETQYF
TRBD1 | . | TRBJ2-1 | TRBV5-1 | TGCGCCAGCAGCTTGGAAGGGACAGGGTCAAATGAGCAGTTCTTC | CASSLEGTGSNEQFF
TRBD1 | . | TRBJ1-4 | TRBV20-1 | TGCAGTGCTAGTGACAGGGGGGGTGAAAAACTGTTTTTT | CSASDRGGEKLFF
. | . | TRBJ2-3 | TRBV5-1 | TGCGCCAGCAGCTCGCCGCAGTTCCATACGCAGTATTTT | CASSSPQFHTQYF
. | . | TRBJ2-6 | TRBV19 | TGTGCCAGTAGAGACAGAATTCGCTCTGGGGCCAACGTCCTGACTTTC | CASRDRIRSGANVLTF
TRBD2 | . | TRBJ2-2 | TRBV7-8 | TGTGCCAGCAGAGGGGAGGGTCTAGGCACCGGGGAGCTGTTTTTT | CASRGEGLGTGELFF
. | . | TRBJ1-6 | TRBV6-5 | TGTGCCAGCAGTACGGACAGCAATAATTCACCCCTCCACTTT | CASSTDSNNSPLHF
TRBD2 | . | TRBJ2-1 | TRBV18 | TGTGCCAGCCACGCTAGCGGCATCCTGGGTGAGCAGTTCTTC | CASHASGILGEQFF
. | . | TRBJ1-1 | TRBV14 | TGTGCCAGCAGCCTCACGACAGGTTGGAACACTGAAGCTTTCTTT | CASSLTTGWNTEAFF
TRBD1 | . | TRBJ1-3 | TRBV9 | TGTGCCAGCAGCGTAACCGGGACAGGGAGCTCTGGAAACACCATATATTTT | CASSVTGTGSSGNTIYF
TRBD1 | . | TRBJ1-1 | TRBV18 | TGTGCCAGCTCACCCCAGGGGGGTCCGAACACTGAAGCTTTCTTT | CASSPQGGPNTEAFF
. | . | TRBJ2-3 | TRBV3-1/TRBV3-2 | TGTGCCAGCAGCCAAGTCCCAGATACGCAGTATTTT | CASSQVPDTQYF
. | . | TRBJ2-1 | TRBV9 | TGTGCCAGCAGCCCCCACGGTGGGGACCTCTCCTACAATGAGCAGTTCTTC | CASSPHGGDLSYNEQFF
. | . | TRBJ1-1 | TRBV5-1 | TGCGCCAGCAGCTTGGGTACAGTGGGAAACACTGAAGCTTTCTTT | CASSLGTVGNTEAFF
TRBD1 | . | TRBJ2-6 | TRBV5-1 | TGCGCCAGCAGTCGGACAGGGGCCCGCTCTGGGGCCAACGTCCTGACTTTC | CASSRTGARSGANVLTF
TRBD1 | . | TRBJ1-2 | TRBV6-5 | TGTGCCAGCAGTTACAGGAGACAGGGTCTTAACTATGGCTACACCTTC | CASSYRRQGLNYGYTF